These 27 T cell receptor beta chains were sequenced from one sample in a study of cytomegalovirus exposure and HLA in healthy donors. It was with 60 Vbeta and 13 Jbeta primers that the PCR ran. The data were produced by immunoSEQ multiplex PCR, yet TCRdb's version contains in-frame clones alone and is incomplete. Across over 120,000 clones, the top ten clones capture approximately 1% of the sample. The sequencing input was PBMCs. The source is a male donor in good health and CMV-seronegative.

Turning to this clone: A read error may account for a junction end that differs from germline. The V gene is TRBV9, the J gene TRBJ2-1; 9 nucleotides line up with TRBD2. Germline V gene sequence: CDR1 SGDLS, CDR2 YYNGEE. The CDR3 consists of 15 residues. The CDR3 loop is CASGVEGTSPNEQFF. Here the CDR3 DNA reads TGTGCCAGCGGCGTAGAGGGGACTAGCCCCAATGAGCAGTTCTTC.

The rearrangement uses TRBV27 and TRBJ1-1; D perhaps matches TRBD1 (6 bases). This CDR3 has 14 amino acids. V shed 6 bases and J shed 0 bases, with 11 bases lying between them. Germline V gene lookup returns CDR1 MNHEY and CDR2 SMNVEV (reference sequence). In DNA form, the CDR3 reads TGTGCCAGCAGCCCTGGACAGCTGAACACTGAAGCTTTCTTT. Translating it yields CASSPGQLNTEAFF.

The chain employs TRBV10-1 and TRBJ1-1, with D possibly TRBD1 on 5 matching bases. The germline V gene encodes CDR1 WNHNN and CDR2 SYGVQD (reference sequence). The CDR3 consists of 14 residues. V was trimmed by 0 bases and J by 4 bases, leaving 9 bases between them. The CDR3 DNA reads TGCGCCAGCAGTGAGTCCTGGGGGGGCACTGAAGCTTTCTTT. It specifies CASSESWGGTEAFF.

This rearrangement joins TRBV19 to TRBJ1-1, with TRBD1 identical over 8 bases. CDR1 LNHDA and CDR2 SQIVND come from the germline V gene (reference sequence). The CDR3 totals 14 residues. The trim removed 9 bases at V and 5 bases at J, leaving 11 bases unmatched. The CDR3 bases are TGTGCCAGCGAAATGATCACAGGGGGAACTGAAGCTTTCTTT. Translation gives CASEMITGGTEAFF.

The V and J genes are TRBV7-6 and TRBJ1-2; 12 bases are shared with TRBD1. The germline CDR1 and CDR2 sequences are SGHVS and FNYEAQ. J was trimmed by 7 bases and V by 3 bases; bases with no gene match: 15. The CDR3 covers 18 residues. CDR3 loop: CASSLYGDRGQGEPGYTF. In nucleotides, the CDR3 is TGTGCCAGCAGCTTGTATGGGGACAGGGGGCAAGGGGAGCCTGGCTACACCTTC. Full variable domain (rest looked up from reference TRBV7-6 and TRBJ1-2): GAGVSQSPRYKVTKRGQDVALRCDPISGHVSLYWYRQALGQGPEFLTYFNYEAQQDKSGLPNDRFSAERPEGSISTLTIQRTEQRDSAMYRCASSLYGDRGQGEPGYTFGSGTRLTVV.

This CDR3 reads CASSSASGGADTQYF. In DNA, the CDR3 is TGTGCCAGCTCATCCGCTAGCGGGGGGGCGGATACGCAGTATTTT. The chain couples TRBV18 to TRBJ2-3; 12 bases agree with TRBD2. From germline, CDR1 is KGHSH and CDR2 LQKENI. Trimming at V came to 5 bases and at J to 6 bases, leaving 6 bases not matched to a gene. The CDR3 has 15 residues.

V usage is TRBV30 and J usage is TRBJ2-3; 8 nucleotides agree with TRBD2. This CDR3 has 14 residues. Germline CDR1 reads GTSNPN; CDR2 reads SVGIG (reference sequence). Trimming removed 2 bases from V and 2 bases from J; junction bases left unmatched: 3. Here the CDR3 reads CAWSTGGNTDTQYF. The CDR3 DNA sequence: TGTGCCTGGAGTACGGGGGGGAACACAGATACGCAGTATTTT.

The chain links TRBV7-8 to TRBJ1-2; 11 positions match TRBD1. The junction had 18 bases not matched to a gene; V was cut back by 3 bases and J by 6 bases. Germline V gene sequence: CDR1 SGHVS, CDR2 FQNEAQ. CDR3 length: 19 amino acids. The CDR3 is CASSFWSSPLRDRGNGYTF. The CDR3 DNA sequence: TGTGCCAGCAGCTTTTGGTCCTCCCCTCTCCGGGACAGGGGGAATGGCTACACCTTC.

The chain uses TRBV4-1 and TRBJ2-7; D is ambiguous. Trimming pared 3 bases from V and 3 bases from J, leaving 9 bases between. Germline V gene lookup returns CDR1 MGHRA and CDR2 YSYEKL. The CDR3 loop spans 13 amino acids. The CDR3 bases are TGCGCCAGCAGCCACCCGGGTGGCTACGAGCAGTACTTC. Its translation is CASSHPGGYEQYF.

The CDR3 here is CASTGQGSNTEAFF. CDR3 bases: TGTGCCAGCACCGGACAGGGATCGAACACTGAAGCTTTCTTT. The chain employs TRBV6-5 and TRBJ1-1; 8 bases map to TRBD1. The V and J ends lost 7 bases and 1 base, in that order; junction bases with no gene match: 5. The CDR3 loop spans 14 amino acids. The germline gives CDR1 MNHEY, CDR2 SVGAGI.

J is TRBJ1-2 and V is TRBV5-1, with TRBD1 as a possible D gene (6 bases). Germline V CDR1 and CDR2: SGHRS, YFSETQ. Trimming stripped 0 bases from V and 10 bases from J, with 13 bases between. This CDR3 has 13 residues. This CDR3 reads CASSLEIGGAYTF. CDR3 DNA sequence: TGCGCCAGCAGCTTGGAAATTGGGGGGGCCTACACCTTC.

The chain links TRBV6-5 to TRBJ2-7, with a possible D match to TRBD2 (6 bases). This CDR3 spans 15 amino acids. CDR1 is MNHEY and CDR2 is SVGAGI in the germline V gene. Trimming shortened V by 2 bases and J by 3 bases, and 14 bases separated the two germline ends. For the CDR3, the DNA is TGTGCCAGCAGTTACGGGATGGGGGGTAGCTACGAGCAGTACTTC. Amino acids: CASSYGMGGSYEQYF.

This sequence joins TRBV30 and TRBJ1-1, with TRBD1 matching 8 bases. V was pared by 2 bases and J by 5 bases, with 10 bases of the junction left unmatched. Germline CDR1 GTSNPN, CDR2 SVGIG (reference sequence). CDR3 size: 15 residues. CDR3 sequence: CAWSWTGYRGTEAFF. CDR3 bases: TGTGCCTGGAGTTGGACAGGGTATAGGGGGACTGAAGCTTTCTTT.

Here the CDR3 reads CASSAEERPLGQYF. CDR3 in DNA: TGTGCCAGCAGTGCGGAGGAAAGGCCGTTGGGCCAGTACTTC. The chain links TRBV6-1 to TRBJ2-5, with D perhaps TRBD2 (5 bases). Trimming removed 4 bases at V and 10 bases at J, with 19 bases between. The CDR3 is 14 amino acids. The germline V gene encodes CDR1 MNHNS and CDR2 SASEGT.

The chain joins TRBV5-1 to TRBJ2-5, with 8 bases aligning to TRBD2. V was clipped by 4 bases and J by 1 base; unmatched bases: 6. Per germline, CDR1 SGHRS and CDR2 YFSETQ. This CDR3 is 15 amino acids long. The CDR3 loop reads CASSHNLAGQETQYF. In DNA form, the CDR3 reads TGCGCCAGCAGCCACAACCTAGCGGGCCAAGAGACCCAGTACTTC.

The chain employs TRBV2 and TRBJ2-7; 8 bases line up with TRBD1. V shed 5 bases and J 3 bases; nucleotides not matched to a gene: 9. This CDR3 is built from 15 residues. Germline V gene sequence: CDR1 SNHLY, CDR2 FYNNEI. CDR3 in amino acids: CASSYRRDRLYEQYF. The CDR3 region has the DNA TGTGCCAGCAGTTACCGCCGGGACAGGCTCTACGAGCAGTACTTC.

The chain recombines TRBV4-2 with TRBJ2-3; the match to TRBD2 covers 16 bases. This CDR3 is 17 amino acids long. Unmatched junction bases numbered 3, after V lost 3 bases and J lost 3 bases. Germline V gene lookup returns CDR1 LGHNA and CDR2 YNFKEQ. DNA of the CDR3: TGTGCCAGCAGCCAGCTGGGACTAGCGGGGGGGACAGATACGCAGTATTTT. This translates into CASSQLGLAGGTDTQYF.

This chain's CDR3 is CATSRDLAGGRSYEQYF. CDR3 sequence (DNA): TGTGCCACCAGCAGAGATCTTGCGGGGGGAAGATCCTACGAGCAGTACTTC. V is TRBV15 and J is TRBJ2-7; 8 nucleotides match TRBD2. After removal of 0 bases from V and 1 base from J, the junction contained 8 bases not matched to a gene. CDR3 length: 17 residues. Per germline, CDR1 LNHNV and CDR2 YYDKDF (reference sequence).

The chain is built from TRBV29-1 and TRBJ1-1; D remains unclear. Per germline, CDR1 SQVTM and CDR2 ANQGSEA. The CDR3 contains 11 residues. V lost 6 bases and J lost 0, with 5 bases in between. The chain's CDR3 is CSVNVNTEAFF. The CDR3 nucleotides read TGCAGCGTCAATGTGAACACTGAAGCTTTCTTT.

The chain joins TRBV13 to TRBJ1-5, with D perhaps matching TRBD1 (6 bases). V was shortened by 3 bases and J by 3 bases, with 9 bases between the two germline ends. Germline CDR1 PRHDT, CDR2 FYEKMQ (reference sequence). There are 14 residues in the CDR3. Here the CDR3 DNA reads TGTGCCAGCAGCTTCAGACAGGTCAATCAGCCCCAGCATTTT. It encodes CASSFRQVNQPQHF. The full variable domain, with the rest looked up from reference TRBV13 and TRBJ1-5, is AAGVIQSPRHLIKEKRETATLKCYPIPRHDTVYWYQQGPGQDPQFLISFYEKMQSDKGSIPDRFSAQQFSDYHSELNMSSLELGDSALYFCASSFRQVNQPQHFGDGTRLSIL.

This sequence joins TRBV10-3 and TRBJ2-7, with a tentative D call TRBD1 (6 bases). Germline V lookup: CDR1 ENHRY, CDR2 SYGVKD. This CDR3 has 14 residues. Trimming took 4 bases from V and 3 from J, leaving 13 bases between them. CDR3: CAISVGDRSYEQYF. CDR3 sequence (DNA): TGTGCCATCAGTGTTGGTGACAGGAGCTACGAGCAGTACTTC.

The chain uses TRBV18 and TRBJ1-1, with 7 bases aligning to TRBD1. V shed 5 bases, J shed 3 bases, and the junction held 9 bases outside the gene matches. This CDR3 has 15 amino acids. CDR1 is KGHSH and CDR2 is LQKENI in the germline V gene. CDR3 residues: CASSRGQGGYTEAFF. CDR3 in DNA: TGTGCCAGCTCAAGAGGTCAGGGGGGATACACTGAAGCTTTCTTT.

The genes are TRBV6-1 and TRBJ2-7; 7 bases are a match to TRBD1. CDR1 and CDR2 (germline): MNHNS, SASEGT. The CDR3 totals 14 residues. Trimming cost V 2 bases and J 2 bases; bases outside gene matches: 3. The CDR3 spells CASSEQQGAYEQYF. CDR3 coding DNA: TGTGCCAGCAGTGAACAGCAGGGGGCCTACGAGCAGTACTTC.

The rearrangement uses TRBV10-3 and TRBJ2-3; the match to TRBD1 covers 8 bases. The CDR3 has 15 residues. The J segment lost 3 bases and the V segment lost 0 bases, leaving 2 bases of the junction unmatched. Germline-derived CDR1 and CDR2 are ENHRY and SYGVKD. This CDR3 reads CAISESRGLTDTQYF. Here the CDR3 DNA reads TGTGCCATCAGTGAGTCCAGGGGGCTGACAGATACGCAGTATTTT.

Concerning this clone itself: The junction differs from germline at one of its ends, possibly a read error. The rearrangement joins TRBV19 to TRBJ2-3, with 9 bases fitting TRBD2. Germline assignment: CDR1 LNHDA and CDR2 SQIVND (reference sequence). This CDR3 region has 15 residues. The CDR3 DNA reads as TGTGCCAGTAGTACCTCCGGGACTAGCAGAGATACGCAGTATTTT. Its translation: CASSTSGTSRDTQYF.

This chain joins TRBV9 and TRBJ2-1; the D gene is possibly TRBD2 (5 bases). V was shortened by 2 bases and J by 7 bases, with 10 bases between the two germline ends. There are 13 residues in the CDR3. Germline V gene data show CDR1 as SGDLS and CDR2 as YYNGEE. CDR3 bases: TGTGCCAGCAGCGTGGAACTAGGGAATGAGCAGTTCTTC. Translated, it gives CASSVELGNEQFF.

V gene TRBV27 combines with J gene TRBJ1-2, with 9 bases lining up with TRBD1. The germline V gene encodes CDR1 MNHEY and CDR2 SMNVEV (reference sequence). Trimming cost V 6 bases and J 3 bases; bases outside gene matches: 2. This CDR3 spans 13 amino acids. CDR3 DNA sequence: TGTGCCAGCAGAGACAGGGGGTACTATGGCTACACCTTC. Amino acid sequence: CASRDRGYYGYTF.